Below are 27 T cell receptor beta chains sequenced from a single sample in a study of identical twins. TCRdb reprocessed the 5' RACE reads with MiXCR, giving one entry per CDR3 protein. The sample has 400,000 to 500,000 distinct CDR3 sequences, over 11% seen once. The data were also submitted as part of a second study, on yellow fever vaccine responses in identical twins.

The specimen sequenced was CD4+ T cells sorted from blood. These receptors were collected from a woman aged 18-29 years in good health.

This clonotype appeared once. The rearrangement uses TRBV27 and TRBJ2-5; D may be TRBD1 or TRBD2 (8 bases each). The V gene lost 2 bases and the J gene lost 4 bases, with 29 bases spanning the gap. Per the germline V gene, CDR1 is MNHEY and CDR2 is SMNVEV (reference sequence). The CDR3 consists of 20 residues. The DNA of the CDR3 is TGTGCCAGCAGTTTAGCAGGACAGGGTAAAGCGGGAGTATTATCAGAGACCCAGTACTTC. Its translation is CASSLAGQGKAGVLSETQYF.

Concerning this clonotype: One junction end does not reproduce the germline sequence, and a read error may be involved. The chain links TRBV29-1 to TRBJ2-1, with D perhaps assigned TRBD1 or TRBD2 (6 bases each). Germline assignment: CDR1 SQVTM and CDR2 ANQGSEA. The CDR3 loop spans 14 amino acids. CDR3 DNA: TGCAGCGTCGCCGGACTACCCCAGGGGAATGAGCAGGTCTTC. It specifies CSVAGLPQGNEQVF.

This clonotype was seen at least ten times. This chain joins TRBV10-3 and TRBJ2-5; 7 bases match TRBD2. The length of the CDR3 is 13 residues. The trim removed 9 bases at V and 3 bases at J, leaving 7 bases unmatched. The germline gives CDR1 ENHRY, CDR2 SYGVKD. This CDR3 reads CAMGGAAEETQYF. The CDR3 coding sequence is TGTGCCATGGGAGGGGCGGCAGAAGAGACCCAGTACTTC.

This clonotype was detected only once. Germline and junction disagree at one end, which may indicate a read error. The chain joins TRBV11-3 to TRBJ2-3; TRBD2 agrees at 14 bases. Germline V lookup: CDR1 SGHNT, CDR2 YENEEA. CDR3 size: 17 residues. CDR3 in DNA: TGTGCCAGCAGCGAAGGACTAGCGGGAGGTGGGGTAGATACACAGTATTTT. Translating gives CASSEGLAGGGVDTQYF. The full variable domain, completed using reference TRBV11-3 and TRBJ2-3, is EAGVVQSPRYKIIEKKQPVAFWCNPISGHNTLYWYLQNLGQGPELLIRYENEEAVDDSQLPKDRFSAERLKGVDSTLKIQPAELGDSAVYLCASSEGLAGGGVDTQYFGPGTRLTVL.

This sequence joins TRBV6-1 and TRBJ1-3; D not certain. With 7 bases removed from V and 0 bases from J, the gap between germline ends came to 10 bases. Germline V gene data show CDR1 as MNHNS and CDR2 as SASEGT. The CDR3 spans 14 residues. CDR3 nucleotides: TGTGCCAGCATGAGGAGGATCTCTGGAAACACCATATATTTT. It encodes CASMRRISGNTIYF.

The V and J genes are TRBV29-1 and TRBJ2-2, with 14 bases aligning to TRBD2. J was trimmed by 3 bases and V by 6 bases; bases with no gene match: 9. This CDR3 has 17 amino acids. Germline V lookup: CDR1 SQVTM, CDR2 ANQGSEA. This chain's CDR3 is CSVTGTSGRVDTGELFF. The CDR3 nucleotides are TGCAGCGTGACCGGGACTAGCGGGAGAGTCGACACCGGGGAGCTGTTTTTT.

A few counts support this clonotype. J is TRBJ2-5 and V is TRBV11-2, with D possibly called TRBD1 or TRBD2 (5 bases each). Germline V lookup: CDR1 SGHAT, CDR2 FQNNGV. This CDR3 spans 14 amino acids. V shed 5 bases and J shed 2 bases, with 12 bases lying between them. CDR3 region: CASSLWDLQETQYF. In DNA form, the CDR3 reads TGTGCCAGCAGCCTATGGGACCTACAAGAGACCCAGTACTTC.

The chain recombines TRBV18 with TRBJ2-7, with TRBD1 as a possible D gene (6 bases). The CDR3 is 16 residues long. Trimming shortened V by 4 bases and J by 1 base, and 17 bases separated the two germline ends. Per the germline V gene, CDR1 is KGHSH and CDR2 is LQKENI. CDR3 residues: CASSRSKPGQSYEQYF. CDR3 nucleotide sequence: TGTGCCAGCTCACGTTCCAAACCGGGACAATCCTACGAGCAGTACTTC.

This clonotype was observed a few times. The V and J genes are TRBV7-2 and TRBJ2-5, with D possibly called TRBD1 or TRBD2 (6 bases each). Germline V gives CDR1 SGHTA, CDR2 FQGNSA. V was pared by 2 bases and J by 4 bases, with 14 bases between. The CDR3 runs to 15 residues. The CDR3 sequence: CASSLRGGSGETQYF. The CDR3 nucleotides are TGTGCCAGCAGCTTACGAGGGGGGAGCGGAGAGACCCAGTACTTC. The full variable domain, with the rest looked up from reference TRBV7-2 and TRBJ2-5, is GAGVSQSPSNKVTEKGKDVELRCDPISGHTALYWYRQSLGQGLEFLIYFQGNSAPDKSGLPSDRFSAERTGGSVSTLTIQRTQQEDSAVYLCASSLRGGSGETQYFGPGTRLLVL.

The V call is TRBV7-3, the J call TRBJ2-5, with 7 bases matching TRBD2. CDR1 is SGHTA, CDR2 FQGTGA, per germline. Germline trimming cut 1 base from V and 1 base from J; bases unmatched to any gene: 6. This CDR3 contains 16 residues. Here the CDR3 reads CASSLNPSGGQETQYF. DNA of the CDR3: TGTGCCAGCAGCTTAAACCCTAGCGGAGGCCAAGAGACCCAGTACTTC.

This chain connects TRBV20-1 to TRBJ2-7; D gene uncertain. Trimming shortened V by 3 bases and J by 4 bases, and 10 bases separated the two germline ends. Germline CDR1 reads DFQATT; CDR2 reads SNEGSKA (reference sequence). CDR3 length: 12 residues. The CDR3 here is CSASLGNYEQYF. CDR3 coding DNA: TGCAGTGCTAGTCTGGGAAATTACGAGCAGTACTTC.

This clonotype was seen a handful of times. The chain recombines TRBV28 with TRBJ2-2; TRBD2 matches 11 bases. The V gene end was trimmed by 4 bases and the J gene end by 4 bases; junction bases not matched to a gene: 8. The CDR3 has 17 amino acids. Germline values: CDR1 MDHEN, CDR2 SYDVKM. CDR3: CASSSPGTSGITGELFF. CDR3 DNA sequence: TGTGCCAGCAGTTCCCCCGGGACTAGCGGTATCACCGGGGAGCTGTTTTTT. Using reference TRBV28 and TRBJ2-2 for the parts outside the CDR3, the full variable domain is DVKVTQSSRYLVKRTGEKVFLECVQDMDHENMFWYRQDPGLGLRLIYFSYDVKMKEKGDIPEGYSVSREKKERFSLILESASTNQTSMYLCASSSPGTSGITGELFFGEGSRLTVL.

This clonotype was detected only a few times. This chain joins TRBV7-2 and TRBJ2-3; 10 bases fit TRBD2. In germline, CDR1 is SGHTA, CDR2 FQGNSA. Trimming at V came to 3 bases and at J to 8 bases, leaving 5 bases not matched to a gene. This CDR3 spans 14 amino acids. The CDR3 region has the DNA TGTGCCAGCAGCTTGGGACTAGCGAAAACTACGCAGTATTTT. This translates into CASSLGLAKTTQYF. Full variable domain (rest looked up from reference TRBV7-2 and TRBJ2-3): GAGVSQSPSNKVTEKGKDVELRCDPISGHTALYWYRQSLGQGLEFLIYFQGNSAPDKSGLPSDRFSAERTGGSVSTLTIQRTQQEDSAVYLCASSLGLAKTTQYFGPGTRLTVL.

This CDR3 reads CASSQVGQGSSSPLHF. The CDR3 bases are TGTGCCAGCAGCCAAGTAGGACAGGGTTCTTCCTCACCCCTCCACTTT. The chain combines TRBV3-1 with TRBJ1-6; 8 bases are shared with TRBD1. Trimming cost V 1 base and J 10 bases; bases outside gene matches: 9. The CDR3 covers 16 residues. Per the germline V gene, CDR1 is LGHDT and CDR2 is YNNKEL (reference sequence).

The chain has TRBV20-1 and TRBJ2-5; D remains unclear. This CDR3 is 14 amino acids long. Germline CDR1 reads DFQATT; CDR2 reads SNEGSKA (reference sequence). The germline V and J ends were trimmed by 3 bases and 2 bases, with 13 bases remaining between them. CDR3 in DNA: TGCAGTGCTAGTCGGCTGGCGGCACAAGAGACCCAGTACTTC. Protein: CSASRLAAQETQYF.

This clonotype has just a few counts. The CDR3 DNA follows: TGTGCCAGCAGCCAAGATCTGGCTAGCGTCGGATACGAGCAGTACTTC. Its protein product is CASSQDLASVGYEQYF. This chain connects TRBV3-1 to TRBJ2-7; D perhaps matches TRBD2 (6 bases). The CDR3 contains 16 residues. Per the germline V gene, CDR1 is LGHDT and CDR2 is YNNKEL (reference sequence). V lost 0 bases and J 4 bases, leaving 16 bases between the germline ends.

This clonotype was detected only a few times. The rearrangement links TRBV6-1 to TRBJ1-2; the D is unclear. This CDR3 is built from 14 residues. Germline V gene lookup returns CDR1 MNHNS and CDR2 SASEGT. V lost 5 bases and J 2 bases, leaving 12 bases between the germline ends. The CDR3 nucleotides read TGTGCCAGCAGTACAGAGCCCCAGAACTATGGCTACACCTTC. It specifies CASSTEPQNYGYTF.

This chain links TRBV5-4 with TRBJ2-2, with 7 bases aligning to TRBD2. Germline CDR1 reads SGHNT; CDR2 reads YYREEE (reference sequence). This CDR3 is 16 amino acids long. J lost 5 bases, V lost 3 bases, and 10 bases had no gene match. CDR3 sequence (DNA): TGTGCCAGCAGCTCACCGGGACTAAAGCTGACCGGGGAGCTGTTTTTT. Amino acids: CASSSPGLKLTGELFF.

This chain uses TRBV24-1 with TRBJ2-3; the D is unclear. CDR3 length: 14 amino acids. Per germline, CDR1 KGHDR and CDR2 SFDVKD. The germline V and J ends were trimmed by 0 bases and 2 bases, with 5 bases remaining between them. The chain's CDR3 is CATSDLINTDTQYF. As DNA, the CDR3 is TGTGCCACCAGTGATTTGATCAACACAGATACGCAGTATTTT.

The chain joins TRBV6-2 or TRBV6-3 to TRBJ1-2; the D gene is possibly TRBD1 (6 bases). V gave up 2 bases and J gave up 2 bases, with 24 bases separating them. The CDR3 spans 19 residues. Looked up from germline, CDR1 is MNHEY and CDR2 is SVGEGT. As DNA, the CDR3 is TGTGCCAGCAGTTACCAAAACCGGGACAATGCTGGGAAGAACTATGGCTACACCTTC. Translation gives CASSYQNRDNAGKNYGYTF.

In its sample, this clonotype was seen a few times. The chain has TRBV12-3 or TRBV12-4 and TRBJ2-3; 13 bases are shared with TRBD2. J lost 1 base, V lost 1 base, and 14 bases had no gene match. CDR3 size: 21 residues. CDR3 region: CASSLGRQGLAGPGGTDTQYF. CDR3 DNA: TGTGCCAGCAGTTTAGGCAGACAGGGACTAGCGGGACCCGGGGGCACAGATACGCAGTATTTT.

This clonotype came up a few times. The gene calls are TRBV19 and TRBJ1-2; no firm D call. This CDR3 is 15 amino acids long. V was trimmed by 4 bases and J by 3 bases, leaving 15 bases between them. CDR1 is LNHDA, CDR2 SQIVND, per germline (reference sequence). CDR3 sequence: CASSTPGSGDYGYTF. In nucleotides, the CDR3 is TGTGCCAGTAGTACCCCCGGTTCGGGCGACTATGGCTACACCTTC.

The chain is built from TRBV20-1 and TRBJ2-5, with TRBD1 as a possible D gene (6 bases). This CDR3 contains 13 residues. Germline CDR1 and CDR2: DFQATT and SNEGSKA (reference sequence). Trimming left V 5 bases short and J 4 bases short, with 14 bases between. The CDR3 DNA follows: TGCAGTGCTTCACAGGGTGGTCCAGAGACCCAGTACTTC. Translated, it gives CSASQGGPETQYF.

The rearrangement links TRBV3-1 to TRBJ2-7; tentatively, D is TRBD1 or TRBD2 (5 bases each). V gave up 4 bases and J gave up 5 bases, with 18 bases separating them. Germline lookup yields CDR1 LGHDT and CDR2 YNNKEL (reference sequence). CDR3 length: 15 residues. CDR3 amino acids: CASSRARGQLDEQYF. The CDR3 DNA reads TGTGCCAGCAGCCGGGCTCGGGGCCAGCTCGACGAGCAGTACTTC.

This clonotype occurred a few times. The chain is built from TRBV29-1 and TRBJ2-7; 14 bases are a match to TRBD2. The CDR3 covers 15 residues. V dropped 4 bases and J dropped 2; count of bases not matched to a gene: 4. Germline-derived CDR1 and CDR2 are SQVTM and ANQGSEA. CDR3 nucleotides: TGCAGCGTTGCGGGACTAGCGGGAGCTACCTACGAGCAGTACTTC. Its protein product is CSVAGLAGATYEQYF.

This clonotype has a handful of counts. The J gene is TRBJ2-3, the V gene TRBV11-2, with D hard to call. Trimming shortened V by 1 base and J by 6 bases, and 11 bases separated the two germline ends. The CDR3 is 14 amino acids. Germline assignment: CDR1 SGHAT and CDR2 FQNNGV. The CDR3 here is CASSLGTTKDTQYF. In DNA form, the CDR3 reads TGTGCCAGCAGCTTAGGGACGACCAAGGATACGCAGTATTTT. The variable domain in full, completed from reference TRBV11-2 and TRBJ2-3, reads EAGVAQSPRYKIIEKRQSVAFWCNPISGHATLYWYQQILGQGPKLLIQFQNNGVVDDSQLPKDRFSAERLKGVDSTLKIQPAKLEDSAVYLCASSLGTTKDTQYFGPGTRLTVL.

The chain couples TRBV12-3 or TRBV12-4 to TRBJ2-4; a possible D gene is TRBD2 (5 bases). V lost 6 bases and J lost 7, with 10 bases in between. The CDR3 is 12 residues long. Here the CDR3 DNA reads TGTGCCAGCAGCCCGCGGGCGAACATTCAGTACTTC. As protein: CASSPRANIQYF.